These 18 T cell receptor beta chains were sequenced from one sample in a study of T cell repertoires in cytomegalovirus infection. TCRdb independently ran MiXCR on the reads; one entry per CDR3 protein. In the table there are 310,000 or so distinct CDR3 sequences, 17% of which are singletons. Input material: PBMCs. Receptors originate from a human donor in good health (CMV status not recorded). Some clones in this sample may be carry-over from other donors' samples.

At least ten counts were recorded for this clonotype. The V and J genes are TRBV7-9 and TRBJ2-7, with 10 nucleotides matching TRBD1. This CDR3 region has 15 residues. Trimming cost V 5 bases and J 5 bases; bases outside gene matches: 9. Germline CDR1 and CDR2: SEHNR and FQNEAQ (reference sequence). CDR3 loop: CASSLGQGLRNEQYF. CDR3 coding DNA: TGTGCCAGCAGCCTGGGACAGGGGTTAAGAAACGAGCAGTACTTC. Complete variable domain (other parts from reference TRBV7-9 and TRBJ2-7): DTGVSQNPRHKITKRGQNVTFRCDPISEHNRLYWYRQTLGQGPEFLTYFQNEAQLEKSRLLSDRFSAERPKGSFSTLEIQRTEQGDSAMYLCASSLGQGLRNEQYFGPGTRLTVT.

The chain carries TRBV18 and TRBJ1-6, with D possibly matching TRBD1 (5 bases). V lost 2 bases to trimming and J lost 6 bases, with 17 bases between them. CDR1 KGHSH and CDR2 LQKENI come from the germline V gene. This CDR3 region has 17 residues. In DNA form, the CDR3 reads TGTGCCAGCTCACCAAGCGGCTTGCCAGGGAGTAATTCACCCCTCCACTTT. Translated, it gives CASSPSGLPGSNSPLHF.

In this sample, this clonotype turned up a few times. The chain carries TRBV28 and TRBJ2-3; 8 bases line up with TRBD1. V shed 3 bases and J 3 bases; nucleotides not matched to a gene: 8. The CDR3 loop spans 16 amino acids. CDR1 is MDHEN, CDR2 SYDVKM, per germline. The CDR3 DNA is TGTGCCAGCAGTTTTGGGTCGACAGGGGAAACAGATACGCAGTATTTT. Its translation: CASSFGSTGETDTQYF.

This clonotype was counted at least ten times. The genes are TRBV7-2 and TRBJ1-1, with D possibly TRBD1 on 6 matching bases. CDR1 SGHTA and CDR2 FQGNSA come from the germline V gene. The CDR3 has 14 amino acids. Trimming removed 5 bases at V and 4 bases at J, with 14 bases between. The CDR3 sequence is CASSQKGGSTEAFF. The CDR3 region has the DNA TGTGCCAGCAGCCAGAAAGGGGGGAGCACTGAAGCTTTCTTT.

This clonotype has ten or more counts. The chain has TRBV28 and TRBJ1-5, with D perhaps matching TRBD1 (6 bases). CDR3 length: 12 amino acids. Trimming removed 6 bases at V and 6 bases at J, with 9 bases between. Per the germline V gene, CDR1 is MDHEN and CDR2 is SYDVKM. CDR3 protein: CASSLGGQPQHF. CDR3 bases: TGTGCCAGCAGCTTAGGGGGTCAGCCCCAGCATTTT. The whole variable domain, remainder taken from reference TRBV28 and TRBJ1-5, is DVKVTQSSRYLVKRTGEKVFLECVQDMDHENMFWYRQDPGLGLRLIYFSYDVKMKEKGDIPEGYSVSREKKERFSLILESASTNQTSMYLCASSLGGQPQHFGDGTRLSIL.

This clonotype was picked up a small number of times. The V and J genes are TRBV2 and TRBJ1-2; D unresolved. This CDR3 contains 14 residues. The V gene's germline CDR1 is SNHLY and CDR2 FYNNEI. V was cut by 1 base and J by 4 bases, with 10 bases left in between. The DNA for the CDR3 is TGTGCCAGCAGTGAAGGAAAGGTTTTCTATGGCTACACCTTC. As protein: CASSEGKVFYGYTF.

V is TRBV7-8 and J is TRBJ1-2; no reliable D call. The CDR3 covers 20 residues. The germline V and J ends were trimmed by 1 base and 2 bases, with 26 bases remaining between them. Germline CDR1 reads SGHVS; CDR2 reads FQNEAQ. CDR3 residues: CASSLVVHQRLGALNYGYTF. The CDR3 nucleotides read TGTGCCAGCAGCTTAGTTGTCCACCAGAGGCTAGGTGCTTTAAACTATGGCTACACCTTC.

This clonotype came up a few times. The chain is built from TRBV19 and TRBJ2-1; TRBD1 matches at 10 bases. This CDR3 contains 16 residues. The germline V gene encodes CDR1 LNHDA and CDR2 SQIVND (reference sequence). V shed 1 base and J 6 bases; nucleotides not matched to a gene: 6. CDR3 bases: TGTGCCAGTAGTATAGGTCGGGGACAGGGGACCAATGAGCAGTTCTTC. Encoded protein: CASSIGRGQGTNEQFF.

This chain connects TRBV5-1 to TRBJ1-4; D unclear. Germline CDR1 and CDR2: SGHRS and YFSETQ. V lost 6 bases, J lost 4 bases, and 19 bases lay in between. The CDR3 has 16 residues. The CDR3 region is CASTTTGLAYNEKLFF. In DNA, the CDR3 is TGCGCCAGCACGACAACCGGATTAGCCTATAATGAAAAACTGTTTTTT.

The chain recombines TRBV19 with TRBJ1-1; D is possibly TRBD1 (6 bases). V was clipped by 0 bases and J by 3 bases, with 14 bases between them. Germline V gives CDR1 LNHDA, CDR2 SQIVND (reference sequence). The CDR3 loop spans 16 amino acids. CDR3 coding DNA: TGTGCCAGTAGTATAGACATCTGGACAGTCCACACTGAAGCTTTCTTT. Residues: CASSIDIWTVHTEAFF.

This clonotype was picked up many times. The rearrangement joins TRBV7-3 to TRBJ2-5; perhaps TRBD1 as D (6 bases). The V and J ends lost 5 bases and 0 bases respectively, with 16 bases between them. This CDR3 is 16 amino acids long. Germline-derived CDR1 and CDR2 are SGHTA and FQGTGA. The CDR3 DNA follows: TGTGCCAGCAGCCTACAGGGACCGAGCCACCAAGAGACCCAGTACTTC. It yields the protein CASSLQGPSHQETQYF.

This clonotype appeared a few times. J is TRBJ1-1 and V is TRBV12-3 or TRBV12-4; D not certain. The ends were cut back, 5 bases at V and 4 bases at J, with 17 bases in the middle. The CDR3 is made up of 15 amino acids. The CDR3 spells CASSPPAGGITEAFF. CDR3 bases: TGTGCCAGCAGTCCCCCGGCGGGAGGGATCACTGAAGCTTTCTTT.

V is TRBV12-3 or TRBV12-4 and J is TRBJ2-6; D perhaps matches TRBD1 (6 bases). Deletions cut 6 bases from V and 2 bases from J, with 11 bases between. The length of the CDR3 is 15 residues. CDR3 loop: CASSRGGTGANVLTF. CDR3 DNA: TGTGCCAGCAGCAGGGGTGGGACTGGGGCCAACGTCCTGACTTTC.

The chain recombines TRBV20-1 with TRBJ1-5; TRBD1 might be the D (5 bases). V was cut by 3 bases and J by 0 bases, with 9 bases left in between. From germline, CDR1 is DFQATT and CDR2 SNEGSKA (reference sequence). The CDR3 is made up of 14 amino acids. The CDR3 loop is CSARVDNSNQPQHF. The CDR3 region has the DNA TGCAGTGCTAGGGTGGACAATAGCAATCAGCCCCAGCATTTT.

Only a few counts were recorded for this clonotype. The chain is built from TRBV20-1 and TRBJ1-1; maybe TRBD1 (5 bases). Between the trimmed V and J ends, which lost 6 bases and 4 bases, there was a span of 15 bases. The CDR3 is 13 residues long. In germline, CDR1 is DFQATT, CDR2 SNEGSKA (reference sequence). The CDR3 here is CSAPFSGGTEAFF. CDR3 DNA sequence: TGCAGTGCCCCATTCTCCGGGGGCACTGAAGCTTTCTTT.

This clonotype was found many times. The chain uses TRBV7-3 and TRBJ2-3; D might be TRBD1 (6 bases). CDR1 is SGHTA and CDR2 is FQGTGA in the germline V gene. Trimming stripped 4 bases from V and 8 bases from J, with 19 bases between. This CDR3 has 15 amino acids. CDR3: CASSSRDGPRGTQYF. The CDR3 bases are TGTGCCAGCAGCTCGAGGGACGGTCCCAGGGGTACGCAGTATTTT.

The chain uses TRBV4-1 and TRBJ2-7; weak D call: TRBD1 (6 bases). Germline CDR1 reads MGHRA; CDR2 reads YSYEKL. V was clipped by 4 bases and J by 0 bases, with 13 bases between them. CDR3 length: 15 amino acids. The CDR3 nucleotides read TGCGCCAGCAGCCCCGACAGGTTATTCTCCTACGAGCAGTACTTC. Its translation is CASSPDRLFSYEQYF.

This chain connects TRBV4-2 to TRBJ2-5; TRBD2 matches 10 bases. The CDR3 runs 16 residues. Trimming at V came to 1 base and at J to 5 bases, leaving 7 bases not matched to a gene. Germline CDR1 is LGHNA and CDR2 is YNFKEQ. CDR3 sequence: CASSQGSGLAEETQYF. The DNA for the CDR3 is TGTGCCAGCAGCCAAGGAAGCGGACTAGCGGAGGAGACCCAGTACTTC.